The clone carrying this TCR beta chain was counted many times. Its antigen is as yet unknown. Unique molecular identifiers were present on cDNA, and template switching added a universal primer site. Via MiXCR, TCRdb re-called the 5' RACE reads, giving one row per CDR3 protein. The repertoire holds about 150,000 distinct CDR3 sequences, with around 3.6% as singletons. The record originates from a study of identical twins. Trimming removed 1 base at V and 2 bases at J, with 10 bases between. The CDR3 sequence is 14 residues long. The V gene's germline CDR1 is SGHKS and CDR2 YYEKEE (reference sequence). Study-level points and caveats: Twin pairs' shared out-of-frame alpha sequences were enriched in low generation probability. With monozygotic twins, out-of-frame TCR alpha sharing exceeded what models estimated.

The chain carries TRBV5-5 and TRBJ2-7; D is undetermined. This clonotype originated in a man aged 18 to 30 in good health. Material: memory T cells sorted from blood. CDR3 loop: CASSLWQEAYEQYV. The DNA of the CDR3 is TGTGCCAGCAGCTTGTGGCAGGAAGCCTACGAGCAGTACGTC.